The rows below give T cell receptor beta chains drawn from one sample of a study of T-cell reconstitution after alpha-beta-depleted transplantation in children. Each CDR3 protein is one row after TCRdb ran MiXCR on the PCR reads. Among 360,000 or so distinct CDR3 sequences listed, about a fifth were seen once. The sequenced sample was PBMCs from the stem cell graft donor, obtained from the stem cell graft. The source of these receptors is a human donor who donated a stem cell graft to a child with acute myeloid leukemia. Each CDR3 is given without its conserved first and last residue. Each record gives: V gene, D gene, CDR3 protein. A D gene is named only where the DNA matches it firmly.

V: TRBV11-1
D: TRBD1
CDR3: ASSLASLTGRAQETQY

V: TRBV20-1
D: .
CDR3: SAASSLLAEQY

V: TRBV7-9
D: .
CDR3: ASSLDYAGPYEQY

V: TRBV29-1
D: .
CDR3: SVELNTEAF

V: TRBV7-2
D: TRBD2
CDR3: ASEAGGYTDTQY

V: TRBV28
D: .
CDR3: ASSSLEQLNTEAF

V: TRBV5-6
D: .
CDR3: ASSLRIYSSNTGELF

V: TRBV20-1
D: TRBD1
CDR3: SAGDRGIYNEQF

V: TRBV12-3/TRBV12-4
D: .
CDR3: ASSSPGTPHNEQF

V: TRBV6-1
D: .
CDR3: ASSKTAMNTEAF

V: TRBV7-3
D: .
CDR3: ASSRMGAYNEQF

V: TRBV6-2/TRBV6-3
D: TRBD1
CDR3: ASSVWGQSNTEAF

V: TRBV24-1
D: .
CDR3: ATSDFLGGIGDTQY

V: TRBV5-1
D: .
CDR3: ASSSREMEDTQY

V: TRBV7-2
D: TRBD2
CDR3: ASSSPGGSGRTQY

V: TRBV12-3/TRBV12-4
D: TRBD2
CDR3: ASSFGTSSYEQY

V: TRBV28
D: TRBD1
CDR3: ASSTNDRASEQF

V: TRBV5-1
D: TRBD2
CDR3: ASSLGTSGRTEQF

V: TRBV7-7
D: TRBD1
CDR3: ASSLDREDEQF

V: TRBV29-1
D: .
CDR3: SVELSGTYEQY

V: TRBV16
D: TRBD1
CDR3: ASRTGQGNYEQY

V: TRBV20-1
D: .
CDR3: SARTGKSYEQY

V: TRBV7-2
D: .
CDR3: ASGWGDNEQF

V: TRBV4-3
D: .
CDR3: ASSLGFKETQY

V: TRBV20-1
D: TRBD2
CDR3: SAPGLAGGMGTDTQY

V: TRBV12-3/TRBV12-4
D: .
CDR3: ASSLTTGREQY

V: TRBV6-5
D: .
CDR3: ASSSGQFRSGANVLT

V: TRBV20-1
D: TRBD2
CDR3: SARGLAEETQY

V: TRBV28
D: .
CDR3: ASSGGDGSYYEQY

V: TRBV10-2
D: .
CDR3: ASSARRDGETQY